This is a list of T cell receptor beta chains from one sample in a study of CD8 T cells in ankylosing spondylitis. Each CDR3 protein is one row after TCRdb ran MiXCR on the 5' RACE reads. The data show 450,000 to 550,000 distinct CDR3 sequences, less than 6% seen once. Input material: blood, either unsorted or a sorted T cell fraction (not recorded which). All receptors derive from a male donor with ankylosing spondylitis. The CDR3 runs from the conserved cysteine through the conserved F or W.

j_gene: TRBJ1-2; v_gene: TRBV20-1; CDR3aa: CSARANYGYTF
j_gene: TRBJ2-3; v_gene: TRBV5-4; CDR3aa: CASSPDGTTDTQYF
j_gene: TRBJ1-1; v_gene: TRBV30; CDR3aa: CASQTGAYTEAFF
j_gene: TRBJ2-7; v_gene: TRBV6-2/TRBV6-3; CDR3aa: CASSPTSFYEQYF
j_gene: TRBJ1-1; v_gene: TRBV30; CDR3aa: CAWSVLVYTEAFF
j_gene: TRBJ1-2; v_gene: TRBV6-5; CDR3aa: CASSYSKGTGRPTNYGYTF
j_gene: TRBJ2-1; v_gene: TRBV20-1; CDR3aa: CSATSVSSYNEQFF
j_gene: TRBJ1-1; v_gene: TRBV7-9; CDR3aa: CASSRRNEAFF
j_gene: TRBJ1-1; v_gene: TRBV12-3/TRBV12-4; CDR3aa: CASSLAPETEAFF
j_gene: TRBJ2-3; v_gene: TRBV24-1; CDR3aa: CATSDPTTDTQYF
j_gene: TRBJ1-4; v_gene: TRBV7-2; CDR3aa: CASSPRAGYEKLFF
j_gene: TRBJ2-7; v_gene: TRBV27; CDR3aa: CASSSLGDSEQYF
j_gene: TRBJ2-1; v_gene: TRBV10-1; CDR3aa: CASRNGLAGDEQFF
j_gene: TRBJ1-2; v_gene: TRBV4-1; CDR3aa: CASSLDPRANYGYTF
j_gene: TRBJ2-3; v_gene: TRBV7-2; CDR3aa: CASKTSGSTDTQYF
j_gene: TRBJ1-1; v_gene: TRBV7-2; CDR3aa: CASSLRGTDPYTEAFF
j_gene: TRBJ2-2; v_gene: TRBV29-1; CDR3aa: CSVGNLGELFF
j_gene: TRBJ2-3; v_gene: TRBV29-1; CDR3aa: CSSRGDSSSTDTQYF
j_gene: TRBJ1-2; v_gene: TRBV27; CDR3aa: CASKQGMDGYTF
j_gene: TRBJ2-5; v_gene: TRBV20-1; CDR3aa: CSAGPRDFQETQYF
j_gene: TRBJ2-5; v_gene: TRBV20-1; CDR3aa: CSASGDKETQYF
j_gene: TRBJ2-1; v_gene: TRBV10-3; CDR3aa: CAISVFLENYNEQFF
j_gene: TRBJ1-5; v_gene: TRBV6-5; CDR3aa: CASSYSWQGAGQPQHF
j_gene: TRBJ2-7; v_gene: TRBV18; CDR3aa: CASSPQQTETYEQYF
j_gene: TRBJ2-5; v_gene: TRBV20-1; CDR3aa: CSASGETQYF
j_gene: TRBJ1-1; v_gene: TRBV6-7; CDR3aa: CASSGEGAHENTEAFF
j_gene: TRBJ1-2; v_gene: TRBV6-5; CDR3aa: CASSPSPPGGYGYTF
j_gene: TRBJ2-4; v_gene: TRBV6-2/TRBV6-3; CDR3aa: CASSYWGPRGDIQYF
j_gene: TRBJ2-2; v_gene: TRBV4-3; CDR3aa: CASSQDGYRAGELFF
j_gene: TRBJ2-7; v_gene: TRBV5-5; CDR3aa: CASSTGRAGEQYF
j_gene: TRBJ2-7; v_gene: TRBV29-1; CDR3aa: CSVEDLTGYEQYF
j_gene: TRBJ2-3; v_gene: TRBV7-9; CDR3aa: CASSEGAARVTDTQYF
j_gene: TRBJ2-7; v_gene: TRBV5-1; CDR3aa: CASSGLRGASYEQYF
j_gene: TRBJ2-2; v_gene: TRBV7-7; CDR3aa: CASSHGTSGTVNTGELFF
j_gene: TRBJ2-7; v_gene: TRBV6-1; CDR3aa: CASSKRTGFSYEQYF
j_gene: TRBJ2-1; v_gene: TRBV20-1; CDR3aa: CSAGGDLVYNEQFF
j_gene: TRBJ1-1; v_gene: TRBV29-1; CDR3aa: CSVAGWTEAFF
j_gene: TRBJ2-2; v_gene: TRBV10-2; CDR3aa: CASKQTGNTGELFF
j_gene: TRBJ1-1; v_gene: TRBV6-1; CDR3aa: CASRWTVENTEAFF
j_gene: TRBJ1-6; v_gene: TRBV7-2; CDR3aa: CASSQWTGTPLHF
j_gene: TRBJ1-2; v_gene: TRBV4-3; CDR3aa: CASSQDITGRTVGYTF